Sequencing of this T cell receptor (beta chain) was carried out in a study of identical twins. This clonotype was detected ten times or more. The V gene lost 2 bases and the J gene lost 8 bases, with 10 bases spanning the gap. The germline CDR1 and CDR2 sequences are SGHTA and FQGNSA. This CDR3 contains 14 residues. TCRdb used MiXCR to reprocess the 5' RACE reads, holding one entry per CDR3 protein. The data show 200,000 to 250,000 distinct CDR3 sequences, approximately 7% seen once. These data were also filed under a second study, of yellow fever vaccine responses in identical twins.

V gene TRBV7-2 combines with J gene TRBJ1-6; TRBD1 might be the D (5 bases). The sample comprised memory (CD45RO+) T cells sorted from blood. The clonotype originates from a woman in her late teens or twenties in good health. This CDR3 reads CASSLRKGDSPLHF. The CDR3 nucleotides are TGTGCCAGCAGCTTACGGAAAGGGGATTCACCCCTCCACTTT.